A single count supports the clone carrying this T cell receptor (beta chain). Its antigen is as yet unknown. The trim removed 7 bases at V and 2 bases at J, leaving 4 bases unmatched. The V gene's germline CDR1 is SGHNT and CDR2 YYREEE (reference sequence). There are 13 residues in the CDR3. Generated by immunoSEQ multiplex PCR, the TCRdb table keeps only in-frame clones and is missing some. The table has fewer than 25,000 clones, less than 85% seen once. This specimen comes from a study of vaccination effects on CD4 cells after COVID-19. The wider study: After the second dose, samples were taken at median day 72.

Sequencing was preceded by expansion of antigen-specific CD4+ T cells with viral peptide pools in the ViraFEST assay. Culturing for about 10 days preceded CD4+ T cell isolation. Participants each got two BNT162b2 or mRNA-1273 vaccine doses. In culture with 10 IU/ml IL-2 and around 10 ug/ml peptides, PBMC were grown at fewer than 2.5 million per well. The clonotype was recovered from a human donor who received a COVID-19 vaccine. The source material was CD4+ T cells from PBMCs cultured with SARS-CoV-2 spike peptides, sampled after COVID-19 vaccination. V is TRBV5-4 and J is TRBJ2-5, with TRBD1 identical over 8 bases. In nucleotides, the CDR3 is TGTGCCAGCGGAGGGGACAGGCAAGAGACCCAGTACTTC. Translating it yields CASGGDRQETQYF.